The 21 T cell receptor beta chains reported below all come from one sample, sequenced in a study of cytomegalovirus exposure and HLA in healthy donors. Repertoires were generated with immunoSEQ multiplex PCR, while TCRdb's copy carries only in-frame clones and drops some. This sample has a few hundred thousand clones, with nearly 90% found just once. Source material: PBMCs. Receptors were obtained from a woman aged 18-29 years in good health and CMV-seronegative.

Of note for this clone: It is likely a read error, because the conserved phenylalanine at the end of the CDR3 is missing. The limits of the CDR3 on the DNA are not certain, so only TCRdb's listed CDR3 is given. The V gene is TRBV6-1, the J gene TRBJ1-2; the table's D call TRBD1 went unverified against the DNA. The CDR3 comprises 12 residues, both ends counted. Germline V gene lookup returns CDR1 MNHNS and CDR2 SASEGT. The CDR3: CASSEAPGQGFS.

The chain is built from TRBV28 and TRBJ1-4; no clear D gene. Germline CDR1 MDHEN, CDR2 SYDVKM. Between the trimmed V and J ends, which lost 7 bases and 8 bases, there was a span of 17 bases. The CDR3 is 14 amino acids. The CDR3 protein is CASTREEAREKLFF. The DNA for the CDR3 is TGTGCCAGCACCCGAGAGGAGGCCCGCGAAAAACTGTTTTTT.

CDR3 sequence (DNA): TGTGCCAGCAGCGCGGGACCATACTACGAGCAGTACGTC. This gives the protein CASSAGPYYEQYV. The V and J genes are TRBV7-4 and TRBJ2-7; D may be TRBD2 (6 bases). Germline V gene data show CDR1 as SGHVT and CDR2 as SQSDAQ. V dropped 5 bases and J dropped 3 bases, with 11 bases sitting between them. The CDR3 is made up of 13 amino acids.

The rearrangement uses TRBV27 and TRBJ2-5; D perhaps matches TRBD2 (6 bases). The CDR3 runs 17 residues. Trimming stripped 3 bases from V and 7 bases from J, with 24 bases between. CDR1 is MNHEY, CDR2 SMNVEV, per germline (reference sequence). CDR3 residues: CASSFSGSGQAGRTQYF. CDR3 nucleotides: TGTGCCAGCAGTTTCAGCGGGTCCGGGCAAGCCGGTCGGACCCAGTACTTC.

The chain carries TRBV7-8 and TRBJ2-7; 8 nucleotides line up with TRBD1. CDR3 size: 15 residues. CDR1 is SGHVS, CDR2 FQNEAQ, per germline. V lost 1 base to trimming and J lost 0 bases; unmatched junction nucleotides: 2. The CDR3 reads CASSLGTGSSYEQYF. CDR3 bases: TGTGCCAGCAGCTTAGGGACAGGGAGCTCCTACGAGCAGTACTTC.

This rearrangement joins TRBV5-5 to TRBJ2-5, with D uncertain. V was pared by 2 bases and J by 5 bases, with 7 bases between. The CDR3 covers 12 residues. The V gene's germline CDR1 is SGHKS and CDR2 YYEKEE (reference sequence). DNA for the CDR3: TGTGCCAGCAGCTTAATCTTGGAGACCCAGTACTTC. Protein sequence: CASSLILETQYF.

This sequence joins TRBV10-3 and TRBJ2-7, with 7 nucleotides matching TRBD2. The CDR3 loop spans 14 amino acids. V shed 3 bases and J 2 bases; nucleotides not matched to a gene: 4. Germline CDR1 reads ENHRY; CDR2 reads SYGVKD. The chain's CDR3 is CAISERDYPYEQYF. CDR3 bases: TGTGCCATCAGTGAAAGGGACTACCCCTACGAGCAGTACTTC.

CDR3 protein: CASSWGTNTGELFF. The CDR3 bases are TGTGCCAGTAGTTGGGGGACTAACACCGGGGAGCTGTTTTTT. The chain employs TRBV19 and TRBJ2-2, with a possible D match to TRBD2 (6 bases). The germline V gene encodes CDR1 LNHDA and CDR2 SQIVND (reference sequence). CDR3 length equals 14 residues. Between the trimmed V and J ends, which lost 5 bases and 2 bases, there was a span of 9 bases.

As regards this clone: This CDR3 is also generated by other DNA sequences in the sample. The chain links TRBV5-1 to TRBJ2-1; 8 bases agree with TRBD1. Unmatched junction bases numbered 3, after V lost 0 bases and J lost 7 bases. This CDR3 region has 14 residues. In germline, CDR1 is SGHRS, CDR2 YFSETQ. The CDR3 reads CASSLGQGMNEQFF. For the CDR3, the DNA is TGCGCCAGCAGCTTGGGACAGGGGATGAATGAGCAGTTCTTC.

The chain carries TRBV7-9 and TRBJ1-1; D ambiguous. V was trimmed by 5 bases and J by 3 bases, leaving 10 bases between them. Per the germline V gene, CDR1 is SEHNR and CDR2 is FQNEAQ (reference sequence). The CDR3 runs to 13 residues. CDR3 sequence reads: CASSPVLDTEAFF. DNA for the CDR3: TGTGCCAGCAGCCCGGTTCTAGACACTGAAGCTTTCTTT.

This sequence joins TRBV4-3 and TRBJ1-5; perhaps TRBD1 as D (5 bases). Trimming removed 4 bases at V and 2 bases at J, with 15 bases between. This CDR3 has 16 amino acids. Germline loops: CDR1 LGHNA, CDR2 YSLEER. In nucleotides, the CDR3 is TGCGCCAGCAGCCCTAACCTGGGCAGGGGCAATCAGCCCCAGCATTTT. This encodes CASSPNLGRGNQPQHF.

V gene TRBV25-1 combines with J gene TRBJ2-2, with TRBD1 matching 8 bases. With V trimmed by 4 bases and J by 1 base, 5 bases remained unmatched. Looked up from germline, CDR1 is MGHDK and CDR2 is SYGVNS. This CDR3 region has 16 residues. CDR3 amino acids: CASSGTGQENTGELFF. The CDR3 DNA is TGTGCCAGCAGTGGGACGGGACAGGAGAACACCGGGGAGCTGTTTTTT.

J is TRBJ2-3 and V is TRBV2; D is undetermined. This CDR3 is built from 10 residues. Trimming shortened V by 7 bases and J by 3 bases, and 2 bases separated the two germline ends. Germline assignment: CDR1 SNHLY and CDR2 FYNNEI. As DNA, the CDR3 is TGTGCCAGCACTACAGATACGCAGTATTTT. Encoded protein: CASTTDTQYF. Based on the CDR3 plus reference TRBV2 and TRBJ2-3, the full variable domain is EPEVTQTPSHQVTQMGQEVILRCVPISNHLYFYWYRQILGQKVEFLVSFYNNEISEKSEIFDDQFSVERPDGSNFTLKIRSTKLEDSAMYFCASTTDTQYFGPGTRLTVL.

V is TRBV2 and J is TRBJ1-2; 8 bases line up with TRBD1. CDR1 SNHLY and CDR2 FYNNEI come from the germline V gene. There are 14 residues in the CDR3. J gave up 8 bases and V 6 bases, and 11 bases lay outside the gene matches. This CDR3 is CASRIIQGAGGYTF. CDR3 coding DNA: TGTGCCAGCAGAATAATCCAGGGGGCCGGGGGCTACACCTTC.

The CDR3 DNA sequence: TGTGCCAGCAGCTCTGGGACTAGCGGTTACAATGAGCAGTTCTTC. It is translated as CASSSGTSGYNEQFF. The chain uses TRBV11-3 and TRBJ2-1; 11 bases are a match to TRBD2. This CDR3 spans 15 amino acids. The J segment lost 4 bases and the V segment lost 4 bases, leaving 3 bases of the junction unmatched. Germline V CDR1 and CDR2: SGHNT, YENEEA.

The rearrangement joins TRBV10-2 to TRBJ2-2; perhaps TRBD2 as D (6 bases). Per germline, CDR1 WSHSY and CDR2 SAAADI. The CDR3 is made up of 13 amino acids. V dropped 6 bases and J dropped 5 bases, with 10 bases sitting between them. This CDR3 is CASSWDLTGELFF. In nucleotides, the CDR3 is TGCGCCAGCAGCTGGGACTTAACCGGGGAGCTGTTTTTT.

For this clone: Other DNA sequences in this sample translate to the same CDR3. The chain links TRBV19 to TRBJ2-3, with D tentatively TRBD1 (6 bases). Germline V gives CDR1 LNHDA, CDR2 SQIVND (reference sequence). Trimming left V 1 base short and J 5 bases short, with 7 bases between. The length of the CDR3 is 13 residues. This CDR3 is CASSIVGGDTQYF. In nucleotides, the CDR3 is TGTGCCAGTAGTATAGTAGGGGGAGATACGCAGTATTTT.

This chain joins TRBV9 and TRBJ2-5; D not certain. This CDR3 is 11 amino acids long. The germline gives CDR1 SGDLS, CDR2 YYNGEE. V was trimmed by 4 bases and J by 8 bases, leaving 9 bases between them. The CDR3 DNA reads TGTGCCAGCAGCAACCAGGATACCCAGTACTTC. It encodes CASSNQDTQYF.

This sequence joins TRBV25-1 and TRBJ2-3; weak D call: TRBD2 (6 bases). Trimming cost V 2 bases and J 0 bases, with 12 bases left between them. CDR3 length: 16 residues. Germline V gene data show CDR1 as MGHDK and CDR2 as SYGVNS. The CDR3 reads CASSEHGTLSTDTQYF. CDR3 DNA: TGTGCCAGCAGTGAACACGGGACTCTTAGCACAGATACGCAGTATTTT.

A few counts support this clone. The CDR3 DNA follows: TGCAGCGTTAACCACGGACAGGATTCACCCCTCCACTTT. This sequence encodes CSVNHGQDSPLHF. The gene calls are TRBV29-1 and TRBJ1-6, with 7 bases matching TRBD1. With V trimmed by 5 bases and J by 8 bases, 6 bases remained unmatched. The germline V gene has CDR1 SQVTM and CDR2 ANQGSEA. The CDR3 is 13 amino acids.

This chain joins TRBV7-8 and TRBJ2-1, with 9 bases aligning to TRBD2. There are 16 residues in the CDR3. J gave up 3 bases and V 2 bases, and 5 bases lay outside the gene matches. Germline V gene data show CDR1 as SGHVS and CDR2 as FQNEAQ. The CDR3 DNA follows: TGTGCCAGCAGCTTAATAGCGGGGGACTACTACAATGAGCAGTTCTTC. This sequence encodes CASSLIAGDYYNEQFF.